This T cell receptor (beta chain) was documented in a study of blood T cells in healthy people across ages. All donors came from Russia, were Caucasian and healthy, and spanned ages roughly 6 to 95. The CDR3 loop spans 11 amino acids. V dropped 6 bases and J dropped 13 bases, with 13 bases sitting between them. The germline gives CDR1 MNHEY, CDR2 SVGAGI. Next came a second PCR, run for about 7 to 12 cycles, which used a sample-barcoded 5' primer along with a J-beta primer mix. The authors tagged each cDNA molecule using a template-switch adaptor with 12 random nucleotides. Every sample gave at least 2.5 million paired-end reads containing CDR3. TCRdb re-called the 5' RACE reads through MiXCR, storing one row per CDR3 protein. The sample lists about 1.4 million distinct CDR3 sequences; roughly 60% were seen once.

The receptor was derived from a man aged 18 to 29 in good health. The rearrangement joins TRBV6-5 to TRBJ2-4; D uncertain. The specimen was blood. CDR3 sequence: CASRGGREQYF. The CDR3 bases are TGTGCCAGCAGGGGCGGACGAGAACAGTACTTC.